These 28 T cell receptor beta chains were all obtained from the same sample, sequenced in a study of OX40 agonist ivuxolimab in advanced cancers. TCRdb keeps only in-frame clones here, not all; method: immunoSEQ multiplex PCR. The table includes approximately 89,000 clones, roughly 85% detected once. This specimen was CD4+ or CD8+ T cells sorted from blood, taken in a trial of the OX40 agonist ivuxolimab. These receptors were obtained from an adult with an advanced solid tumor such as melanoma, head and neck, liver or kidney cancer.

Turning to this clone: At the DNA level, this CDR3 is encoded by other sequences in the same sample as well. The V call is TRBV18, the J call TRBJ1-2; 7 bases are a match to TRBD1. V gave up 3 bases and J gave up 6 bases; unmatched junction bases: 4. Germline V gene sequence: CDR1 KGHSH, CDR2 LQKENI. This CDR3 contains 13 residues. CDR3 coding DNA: TGTGCCAGCTCACCTAGGGGGCAGGATGGCTACACCTTC. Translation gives CASSPRGQDGYTF.

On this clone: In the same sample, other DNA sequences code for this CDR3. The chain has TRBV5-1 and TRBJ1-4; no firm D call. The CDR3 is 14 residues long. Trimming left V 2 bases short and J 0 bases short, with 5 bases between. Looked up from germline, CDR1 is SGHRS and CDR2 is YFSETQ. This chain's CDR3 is CASSLAATNEKLFF. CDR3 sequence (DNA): TGCGCCAGCAGCTTAGCTGCAACTAATGAAAAACTGTTTTTT.

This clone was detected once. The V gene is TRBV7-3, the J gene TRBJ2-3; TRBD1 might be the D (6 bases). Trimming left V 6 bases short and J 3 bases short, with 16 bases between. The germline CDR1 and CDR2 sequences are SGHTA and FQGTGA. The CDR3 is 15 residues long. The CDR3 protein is CASRRTGSETDTQYF. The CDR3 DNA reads TGTGCCAGCAGGAGAACAGGGTCGGAAACAGATACGCAGTATTTT. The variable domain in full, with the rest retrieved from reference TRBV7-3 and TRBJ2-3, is GAGVSQTPSNKVTEKGKYVELRCDPISGHTALYWYRQSLGQGPEFLIYFQGTGAADDSGLPNDRFFAVRPEGSVSTLKIQRTERGDSAVYLCASRRTGSETDTQYFGPGTRLTVL.

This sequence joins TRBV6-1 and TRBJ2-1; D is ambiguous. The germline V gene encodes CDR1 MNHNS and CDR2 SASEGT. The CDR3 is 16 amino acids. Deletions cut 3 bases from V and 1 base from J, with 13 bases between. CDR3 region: CASSDLEAGSYNEQFF. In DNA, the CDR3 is TGTGCCAGCAGTGACCTAGAGGCAGGATCCTACAATGAGCAGTTCTTC.

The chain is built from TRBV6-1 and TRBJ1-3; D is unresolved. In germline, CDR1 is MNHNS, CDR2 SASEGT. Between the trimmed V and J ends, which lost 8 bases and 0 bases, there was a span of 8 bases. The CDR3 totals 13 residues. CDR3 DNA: TGTGCCAGCCTCCAGGACTCTGGAAACACCATATATTTT. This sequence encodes CASLQDSGNTIYF.

The CDR3 loop is CASSRDSGELFF. CDR3 DNA sequence: TGCGCCAGCAGCAGGGATTCCGGGGAGCTGTTTTTT. V gene TRBV5-1 combines with J gene TRBJ2-2; D is unclear. V dropped 4 bases and J dropped 6 bases, with 7 bases sitting between them. The germline gives CDR1 SGHRS, CDR2 YFSETQ. The CDR3 has 12 residues.

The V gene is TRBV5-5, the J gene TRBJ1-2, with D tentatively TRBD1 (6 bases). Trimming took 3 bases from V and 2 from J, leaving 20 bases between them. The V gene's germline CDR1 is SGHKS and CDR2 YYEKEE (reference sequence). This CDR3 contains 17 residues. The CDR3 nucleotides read TGTGCCAGCAGCTCGGCTATGTTAGGGGGGGTGAACTATGGCTACACCTTC. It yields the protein CASSSAMLGGVNYGYTF.

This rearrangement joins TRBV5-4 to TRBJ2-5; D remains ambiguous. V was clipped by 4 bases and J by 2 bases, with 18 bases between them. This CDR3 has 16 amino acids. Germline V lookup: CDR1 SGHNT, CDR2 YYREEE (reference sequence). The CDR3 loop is CASSPSSQTSQETQYF. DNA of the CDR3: TGTGCCAGCAGCCCTTCCTCGCAGACAAGTCAAGAGACCCAGTACTTC.

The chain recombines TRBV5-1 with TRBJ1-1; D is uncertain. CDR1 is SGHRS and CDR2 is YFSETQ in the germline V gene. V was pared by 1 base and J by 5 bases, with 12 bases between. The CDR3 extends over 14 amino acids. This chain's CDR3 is CASSLMWGGTEAFF. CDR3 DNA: TGCGCCAGCAGCTTGATGTGGGGAGGAACTGAAGCTTTCTTT.

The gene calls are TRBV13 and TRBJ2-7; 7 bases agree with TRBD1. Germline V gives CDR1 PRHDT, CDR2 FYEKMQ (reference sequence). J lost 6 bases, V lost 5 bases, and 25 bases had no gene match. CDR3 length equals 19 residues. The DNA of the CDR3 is TGTGCCAGCAGCGAACGAGACCGGGACAGCTTTTCCAGAACGTTCGAGCAGTACTTC. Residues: CASSERDRDSFSRTFEQYF.

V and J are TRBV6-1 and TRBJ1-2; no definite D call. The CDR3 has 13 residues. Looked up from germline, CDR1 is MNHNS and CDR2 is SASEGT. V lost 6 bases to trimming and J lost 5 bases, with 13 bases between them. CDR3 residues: CASSSGRTYGYTF. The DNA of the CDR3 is TGTGCCAGCAGCTCCGGACGCACGTATGGCTACACCTTC.

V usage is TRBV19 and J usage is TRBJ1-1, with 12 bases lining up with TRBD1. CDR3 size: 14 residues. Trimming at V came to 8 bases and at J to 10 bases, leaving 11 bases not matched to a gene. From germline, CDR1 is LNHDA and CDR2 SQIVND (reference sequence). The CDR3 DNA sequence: TGTGCCAGTCGGGACAGGGGGCGCTTCGGGGGAGCTTTCTTT. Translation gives CASRDRGRFGGAFF.

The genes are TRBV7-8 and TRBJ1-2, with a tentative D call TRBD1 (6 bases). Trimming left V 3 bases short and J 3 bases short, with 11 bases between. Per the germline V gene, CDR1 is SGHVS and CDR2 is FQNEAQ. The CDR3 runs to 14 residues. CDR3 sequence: CASSLDRMDYGYTF. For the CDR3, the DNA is TGTGCCAGCAGCTTGGACAGAATGGACTATGGCTACACCTTC.

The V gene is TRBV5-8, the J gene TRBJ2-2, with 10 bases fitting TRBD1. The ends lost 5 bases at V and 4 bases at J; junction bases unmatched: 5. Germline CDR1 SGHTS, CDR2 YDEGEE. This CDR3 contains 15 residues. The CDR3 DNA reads TGTGCCAGCAGGGGACAGGGGTTAGGCACCGGGGAGCTGTTTTTT. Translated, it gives CASRGQGLGTGELFF.

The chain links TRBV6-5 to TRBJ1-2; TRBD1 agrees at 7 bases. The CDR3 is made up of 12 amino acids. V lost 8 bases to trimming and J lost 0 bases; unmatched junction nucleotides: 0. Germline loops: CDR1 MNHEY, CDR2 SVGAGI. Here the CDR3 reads CASGTANYGYTF. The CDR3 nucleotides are TGTGCCAGCGGGACAGCTAACTATGGCTACACCTTC.

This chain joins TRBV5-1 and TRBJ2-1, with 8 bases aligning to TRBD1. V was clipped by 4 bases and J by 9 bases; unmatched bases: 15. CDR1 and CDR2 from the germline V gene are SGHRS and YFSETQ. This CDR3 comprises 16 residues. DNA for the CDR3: TGCGCCAGCAGCGAGATCGGACAGGGCCAATCGGGTGAGCAGTTCTTC. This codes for CASSEIGQGQSGEQFF.

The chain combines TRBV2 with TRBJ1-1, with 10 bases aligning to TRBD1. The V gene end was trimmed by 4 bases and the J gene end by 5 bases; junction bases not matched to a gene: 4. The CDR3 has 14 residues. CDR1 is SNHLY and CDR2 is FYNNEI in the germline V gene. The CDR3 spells CASSGRTGGTEAFF. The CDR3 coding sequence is TGTGCCAGCAGTGGGAGGACAGGGGGGACTGAAGCTTTCTTT.

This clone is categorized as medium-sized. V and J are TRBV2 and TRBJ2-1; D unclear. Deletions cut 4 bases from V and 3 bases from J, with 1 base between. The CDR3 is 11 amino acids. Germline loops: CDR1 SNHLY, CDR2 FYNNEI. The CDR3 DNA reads TGTGCCAGCAGTGTCTACAATGAGCAGTTCTTC. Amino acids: CASSVYNEQFF. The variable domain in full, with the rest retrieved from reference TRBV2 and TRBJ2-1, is EPEVTQTPSHQVTQMGQEVILRCVPISNHLYFYWYRQILGQKVEFLVSFYNNEISEKSEIFDDQFSVERPDGSNFTLKIRSTKLEDSAMYFCASSVYNEQFFGPGTRLTVL.

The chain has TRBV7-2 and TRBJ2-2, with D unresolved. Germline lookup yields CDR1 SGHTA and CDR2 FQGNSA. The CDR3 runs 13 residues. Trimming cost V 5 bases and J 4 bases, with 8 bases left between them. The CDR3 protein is CASSPQPTGELFF. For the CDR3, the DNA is TGTGCCAGCAGCCCCCAACCCACCGGGGAGCTGTTTTTT.

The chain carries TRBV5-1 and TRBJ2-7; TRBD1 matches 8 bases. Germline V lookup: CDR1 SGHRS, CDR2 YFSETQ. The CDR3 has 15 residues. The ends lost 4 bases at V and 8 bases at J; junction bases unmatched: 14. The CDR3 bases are TGCGCCAGCAGCCTACGTGAAGGTCAGGGGGCCCAGCAGTACTTC. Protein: CASSLREGQGAQQYF.

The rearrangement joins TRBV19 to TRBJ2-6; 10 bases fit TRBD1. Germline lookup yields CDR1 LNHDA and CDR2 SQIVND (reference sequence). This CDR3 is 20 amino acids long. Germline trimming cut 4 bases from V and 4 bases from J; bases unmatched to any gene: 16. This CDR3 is CASSTLIPGQGMWGANVLTF. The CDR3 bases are TGTGCCAGTAGTACCCTTATCCCGGGACAGGGGATGTGGGGGGCCAACGTCCTGACTTTC.

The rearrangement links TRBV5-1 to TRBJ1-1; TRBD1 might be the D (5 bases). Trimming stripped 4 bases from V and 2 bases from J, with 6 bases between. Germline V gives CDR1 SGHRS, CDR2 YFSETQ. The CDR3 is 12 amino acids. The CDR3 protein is CASSQGNTEAFF. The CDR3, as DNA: TGCGCCAGCAGCCAGGGAAACACTGAAGCTTTCTTT.

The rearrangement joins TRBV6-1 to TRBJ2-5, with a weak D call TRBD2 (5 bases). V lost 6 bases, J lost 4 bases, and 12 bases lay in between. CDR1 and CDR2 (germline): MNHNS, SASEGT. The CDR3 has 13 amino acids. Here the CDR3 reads CASRPGSRETQYF. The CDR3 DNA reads TGTGCCAGCAGACCGGGGTCACGAGAGACCCAGTACTTC.

The CDR3 DNA follows: TGTGCCAGCAGTGACCGGGACACCGGGTATGGCTACACCTTC. Translating it yields CASSDRDTGYGYTF. The V gene is TRBV6-6, the J gene TRBJ1-2; possible D gene TRBD1, 6 bases. Trimming pared 5 bases from V and 5 bases from J, leaving 15 bases between. This CDR3 is 14 amino acids long. The germline V gene encodes CDR1 MNHNY and CDR2 SVGAGI (reference sequence).

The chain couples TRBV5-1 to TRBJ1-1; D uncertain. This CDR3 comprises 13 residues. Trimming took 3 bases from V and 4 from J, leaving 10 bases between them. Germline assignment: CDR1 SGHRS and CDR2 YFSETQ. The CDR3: CASSYVISTEAFF. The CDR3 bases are TGCGCCAGCAGCTATGTTATTAGCACTGAAGCTTTCTTT.

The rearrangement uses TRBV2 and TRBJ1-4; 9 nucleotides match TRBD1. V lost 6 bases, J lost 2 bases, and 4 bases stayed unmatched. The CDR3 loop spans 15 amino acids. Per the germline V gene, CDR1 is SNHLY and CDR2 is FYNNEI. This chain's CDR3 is CASSPDRGTNEKLFF. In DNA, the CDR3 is TGTGCCAGCAGCCCGGACAGGGGCACTAATGAAAAACTGTTTTTT.

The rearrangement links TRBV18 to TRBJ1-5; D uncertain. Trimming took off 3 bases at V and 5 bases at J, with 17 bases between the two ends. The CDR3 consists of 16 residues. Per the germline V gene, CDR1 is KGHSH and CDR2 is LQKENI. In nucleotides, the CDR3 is TGTGCCAGCTCACCCCGACGGACGGTCGGCGATCAGCCCCAGCATTTT. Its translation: CASSPRRTVGDQPQHF.

CDR3 bases: TGTGCCAGCAGTTCAATGGGCTACAGGGATAACTATGGCTACACCTTC. It codes for CASSSMGYRDNYGYTF. The chain couples TRBV5-6 to TRBJ1-2, with a weak D call TRBD1 (6 bases). Trimming took 5 bases from V and 1 from J, leaving 18 bases between them. The germline V gene has CDR1 SGHDT and CDR2 YYEEEE. This CDR3 is 16 amino acids long. Variable domain in full (rest from reference TRBV5-6 and TRBJ1-2): DAGVTQSPTHLIKTRGQQVTLRCSPKSGHDTVSWYQQALGQGPQFIFQYYEEEERQRGNFPDRFSGHQFPNYSSELNVNALLLGDSALYLCASSSMGYRDNYGYTFGSGTRLTVV.